Following are 24 T cell receptor beta chains from one sample sequenced in a study of blood T cells in healthy people across ages (dated by TCRdb to about 2015). Libraries were built with 5' RACE. The instrument was an Illumina HiSeq 2500. A second PCR of roughly 6 to 11 cycles was run with a J-beta primer mix and a sample-barcoded 5' primer. The public reads were reanalyzed by TCRdb: fastp trimming at Q25, MiXCR alignment, in-frame beta chains only. Each CDR3 protein appears once, grouped with its most common genes and DNA. The sample records approximately 690,000 distinct CDR3 sequences, approximately 50% of which are singletons. The leading ten clones occupy around 37% of the sample. The sequencing sample was made of blood. The receptors stem from a man in his sixties in good health.

J is TRBJ2-5 and V is TRBV7-2, with D uncertain. Per germline, CDR1 SGHTA and CDR2 FQGNSA. V shed 0 bases and J shed 5 bases, with 10 bases lying between them. This CDR3 has 14 amino acids. The DNA of the CDR3 is TGTGCCAGCAGCTTAGCCCGGTTGACGGAGACCCAGTACTTC. As protein: CASSLARLTETQYF.

This chain joins TRBV28 and TRBJ2-7, with a tentative D call TRBD1 (6 bases). The CDR3 length is 14 residues. Between the trimmed V and J ends, which lost 1 base and 1 base, there was a span of 8 bases. CDR1 and CDR2 (germline): MDHEN, SYDVKM. CDR3 loop: CASSLYRVSYEQYF. CDR3 coding DNA: TGTGCCAGCAGTTTATACAGGGTGTCCTACGAGCAGTACTTC.

This chain uses TRBV24-1 with TRBJ2-3; D is perhaps TRBD1 or TRBD2 (6 bases each). This CDR3 has 14 amino acids. Germline V gene lookup returns CDR1 KGHDR and CDR2 SFDVKD. Trimming removed 4 bases at V and 2 bases at J, with 9 bases between. The CDR3 is CATSERGATDTQYF. In DNA form, the CDR3 reads TGTGCCACCAGTGAGAGGGGGGCCACAGATACGCAGTATTTT.

This clonotype was detected only a few times. The chain is built from TRBV20-1 and TRBJ2-3, with a possible D match to TRBD2 (6 bases). CDR1 is DFQATT and CDR2 is SNEGSKA in the germline V gene (reference sequence). Trimming took off 3 bases at V and 0 bases at J, with 7 bases between the two ends. The CDR3 loop spans 13 amino acids. CDR3 region: CSARGGSTDTQYF. As DNA, the CDR3 is TGCAGTGCTAGGGGGGGTAGCACAGATACGCAGTATTTT.

This chain connects TRBV5-1 to TRBJ1-1; a weak D match, TRBD1 (5 bases). Germline CDR1 SGHRS, CDR2 YFSETQ. The CDR3 spans 15 residues. The germline V and J ends were trimmed by 0 bases and 1 base, with 10 bases remaining between them. CDR3 coding DNA: TGCGCCAGCAGCTTGGGGGACGGCTCGAACACTGAAGCTTTCTTT. It codes for CASSLGDGSNTEAFF.

This chain joins TRBV7-9 and TRBJ1-2; D might be TRBD1 (6 bases). There are 14 residues in the CDR3. V shed 4 bases and J shed 8 bases, with 17 bases lying between them. Per germline, CDR1 SEHNR and CDR2 FQNEAQ (reference sequence). This CDR3 is CASSSRDNAWGYTF. The CDR3 DNA sequence: TGTGCCAGCAGCTCACGGGACAATGCCTGGGGCTACACCTTC.

This chain connects TRBV28 to TRBJ1-6, with D maybe TRBD1 (6 bases). V dropped 5 bases and J dropped 6 bases, with 11 bases sitting between them. CDR1 is MDHEN and CDR2 is SYDVKM in the germline V gene. This CDR3 region has 14 residues. Here the CDR3 DNA reads TGTGCCAGCAGTGTAGGACAGAGTAATTCACCCCTCCACTTT. This translates into CASSVGQSNSPLHF.

V gene TRBV7-8 combines with J gene TRBJ2-4; D perhaps matches TRBD2 (5 bases). The J call may be mistaken, given a closer DNA end match to TRBJ2-7. Germline-derived CDR1 and CDR2 are SGHVS and FQNEAQ. This CDR3 is built from 13 residues. CDR3 DNA: TGTGCCAGCAGCGGCCGACTTAGCGACGAGCAGTACTTC. It codes for CASSGRLSDEQYF.

The genes are TRBV5-1 and TRBJ2-2, with a possible D match to TRBD2 (5 bases). Germline assignment: CDR1 SGHRS and CDR2 YFSETQ. Trimming pared 3 bases from V and 5 bases from J, leaving 11 bases between. There are 14 residues in the CDR3. The DNA for the CDR3 is TGCGCCAGCAGCTCAGCGGAACGAACCGGGGAGCTGTTTTTT. This codes for CASSSAERTGELFF.

The chain couples TRBV7-6 to TRBJ2-1, with D hard to call. The germline gives CDR1 SGHVS, CDR2 FNYEAQ. CDR3 length equals 16 residues. Trimming removed 5 bases at V and 5 bases at J, with 19 bases between. CDR3 nucleotides: TGTGCCAGCAGCCCCCCGGCCGGGTTCCTCCACAATGAGCAGTTCTTC. Translating it yields CASSPPAGFLHNEQFF.

This rearrangement joins TRBV20-1 to TRBJ1-5; 10 nucleotides agree with TRBD1. CDR1 DFQATT and CDR2 SNEGSKA come from the germline V gene (reference sequence). This CDR3 contains 14 residues. V shed 6 bases and J 4 bases; nucleotides not matched to a gene: 6. The chain's CDR3 is CSASRTGGNQPQHF. The CDR3 DNA reads as TGCAGTGCCTCCCGGACAGGGGGTAATCAGCCCCAGCATTTT.

The chain employs TRBV29-1 and TRBJ2-1, with 9 bases lining up with TRBD2. The CDR3 is 13 amino acids. CDR1 and CDR2 from the germline V gene are SQVTM and ANQGSEA. The J segment lost 9 bases and the V segment lost 6 bases, leaving 9 bases of the junction unmatched. For the CDR3, the DNA is TGCAGCGTCGGGACTGGAGCGGGAGGTGAGCAGTTCTTC. Residues: CSVGTGAGGEQFF.

V gene TRBV7-2 combines with J gene TRBJ2-7, with D possibly TRBD1 on 6 matching bases. The J call may be mistaken, given a closer DNA end match to TRBJ2-5. The CDR3 totals 13 residues. Germline CDR1 SGHTA, CDR2 FQGNSA. This CDR3 reads CASSYGQRETQYF. The CDR3 bases are TGTGCCAGCAGCTATGGACAGAGGGAGACCCAGTACTTC.

The gene calls are TRBV6-4 and TRBJ1-4; D might be TRBD1 (5 bases). The V gene's germline CDR1 is MRHNA and CDR2 SNTAGT. The CDR3 has 16 residues. V lost 3 bases, J lost 1 base, and 12 bases lay in between. The CDR3 DNA follows: TGTGCCAGCAGTGAATTTTGGGGGGGAACTAATGAAAAACTGTTTTTT. Amino acid sequence: CASSEFWGGTNEKLFF.

As regards this clonotype: One end of the junction is discordant with germline, which a read error may explain. The chain links TRBV18 to TRBJ2-1, with 8 bases fitting TRBD2. The CDR3 contains 15 residues. Germline lookup yields CDR1 KGHSH and CDR2 LQKENI. CDR3 nucleotides: TGTGCCAGCTCACCGGGCCTAGCGGGTGGCAATGGGCAGTTCTTC. Its translation: CASSPGLAGGNGQFF.

V gene TRBV29-1 combines with J gene TRBJ2-3; D possibly corresponds to TRBD2 (5 bases). Trimming stripped 3 bases from V and 4 bases from J, with 11 bases between. Germline V gene lookup returns CDR1 SQVTM and CDR2 ANQGSEA. The CDR3 sequence is 13 residues long. The CDR3 protein is CSVDSPGSDTQYF. The CDR3 DNA reads TGCAGCGTTGATTCTCCGGGGTCAGATACGCAGTATTTT.

This sequence joins TRBV3-1 and TRBJ2-7, with 10 positions matching TRBD1. The germline CDR1 and CDR2 sequences are LGHDT and YNNKEL (reference sequence). With 4 bases clipped from V and 5 bases from J, the junction kept 8 bases outside the gene matches. The CDR3 is 15 amino acids. CDR3 nucleotide sequence: TGTGCCAGCAGCCTCCGGGACAGGGGATCTCACGAGCAGTACTTC. The encoded protein is CASSLRDRGSHEQYF.

This clonotype came up once. The CDR3 loop is CASARDPYNSPLHF. The CDR3 DNA follows: TGTGCCAGCGCAAGGGACCCCTATAATTCACCCCTCCACTTT. This chain connects TRBV6-5 to TRBJ1-6, with D possibly being TRBD1 (5 bases). From germline, CDR1 is MNHEY and CDR2 SVGAGI. The CDR3 runs 14 residues. Deletions cut 8 bases from V and 2 bases from J, with 10 bases between.

V and J are TRBV28 and TRBJ1-2; TRBD1 matches at 7 bases. Per the germline V gene, CDR1 is MDHEN and CDR2 is SYDVKM. The CDR3 is made up of 14 amino acids. Losses at the gene ends were 8 bases for V and 4 bases for J; bases not matched to a gene: 10. DNA for the CDR3: TGTGCCAGCGTCCGAACAGGGGACACCTATGGCTACACCTTC. Translated: CASVRTGDTYGYTF.

The chain couples TRBV15 to TRBJ1-4; possibly TRBD1 for D (6 bases). The V gene lost 3 bases and the J gene lost 4 bases, with 15 bases spanning the gap. Germline-derived CDR1 and CDR2 are LNHNV and YYDKDF (reference sequence). The length of the CDR3 is 16 residues. The CDR3 nucleotides are TGTGCCACCAGCAGCGCATTGGACAGTTATAATGAAAAACTGTTTTTT. This translates into CATSSALDSYNEKLFF.

This chain uses TRBV18 with TRBJ2-7; weak D call: TRBD2 (6 bases). The germline V and J ends were trimmed by 4 bases and 5 bases, with 18 bases remaining between them. Germline V gives CDR1 KGHSH, CDR2 LQKENI. The CDR3 is 15 amino acids. CDR3 in amino acids: CASSRPGLSLHEQYF. DNA for the CDR3: TGTGCCAGCTCACGACCGGGACTCTCCCTCCACGAGCAGTACTTC. The full variable domain, completed using reference TRBV18 and TRBJ2-7, is NAGVMQNPRHLVRRRGQEARLRCSPMKGHSHVYWYRQLPEEGLKFMVYLQKENIIDESGMPKERFSAEFPKEGPSILRIQQVVRGDSAAYFCASSRPGLSLHEQYFGPGTRLTVT.

The chain joins TRBV29-1 to TRBJ2-7; 9 nucleotides line up with TRBD1. CDR3 length equals 14 residues. CDR1 and CDR2 from the germline V gene are SQVTM and ANQGSEA. With 0 bases clipped from V and 1 base from J, the junction kept 1 base outside the gene matches. CDR3 protein: CSVEEGQGSYEQYF. Written as DNA, the CDR3 is TGCAGCGTTGAAGAGGGACAGGGTTCCTACGAGCAGTACTTC.

In this sample, this clonotype turned up a few times. The chain employs TRBV24-1 and TRBJ2-3; D not resolved. CDR1 is KGHDR and CDR2 is SFDVKD in the germline V gene. The CDR3 runs 16 residues. V shed 2 bases and J shed 0 bases, with 11 bases lying between them. The CDR3 DNA reads as TGTGCCACCAGTGATTACAGAAGGTCTAGCACAGATACGCAGTATTTT. It is translated as CATSDYRRSSTDTQYF.

The chain carries TRBV7-2 and TRBJ2-7; D is unclear. CDR3 length: 13 amino acids. The germline V and J ends were trimmed by 4 bases and 3 bases, with 10 bases remaining between them. The V gene's germline CDR1 is SGHTA and CDR2 FQGNSA. DNA for the CDR3: TGTGCCAGCAGCTCGCCCCTAGGCTACGAGCAGTACTTC. As protein: CASSSPLGYEQYF.